This T cell receptor beta chain was identified in a study of control samples from healthy donors and cancer patients. TCRdb's copy holds only in-frame clones and misses some; the assay was immunoSEQ multiplex PCR. The data show 200,000 to 250,000 clones, over 90% seen once. The V gene end was trimmed by 6 bases and the J gene end by 4 bases; junction bases not matched to a gene: 14. Germline values: CDR1 LNHDA, CDR2 SQIVND (reference sequence). The CDR3 extends over 17 amino acids. This sequence originates from a man aged 50-59 years in good health. The chain joins TRBV19 to TRBJ1-1; 10 nucleotides agree with TRBD1. Material for sequencing was blood. The CDR3 loop reads CASRNHPGQGTGTEAFF. The CDR3 bases are TGTGCCAGTAGAAACCACCCGGGACAGGGGACCGGCACTGAAGCTTTCTTT.